This TCR beta chain was recovered during a study of T cell responses to AZD1222 COVID-19 vaccine. The CDR3 has 13 residues. CDR1 is SEHNR, CDR2 FQNEAQ, per germline (reference sequence). The V end was cut by 1 base, the J end by 6 bases, with 7 bases between. As for this clone: Its antigen is undetermined.

Regarding the study as a whole: Of spike-specific TCRs, nearly half reportedly target regions left unmutated in variants. There were mostly white British donors and more females than males, and clonal diversity was possibly underestimated.

Repertoires were generated with immunoSEQ multiplex PCR, while TCRdb's copy carries only in-frame clones and drops some. This sample yields about 180,000 clones, of which 90% to 95% are seen a single time; approximately 2% belongs to the top ten. The V gene is TRBV7-9, the J gene TRBJ1-5; D is unclear. The clonotype was recovered from an adult in good health. Material: peripheral blood, obtained on day 0 of AZD1222 vaccination. CDR3 sequence: CASSLVFGQPQHF. CDR3 nucleotides: TGTGCCAGCAGCTTAGTTTTTGGTCAGCCCCAGCATTTT.